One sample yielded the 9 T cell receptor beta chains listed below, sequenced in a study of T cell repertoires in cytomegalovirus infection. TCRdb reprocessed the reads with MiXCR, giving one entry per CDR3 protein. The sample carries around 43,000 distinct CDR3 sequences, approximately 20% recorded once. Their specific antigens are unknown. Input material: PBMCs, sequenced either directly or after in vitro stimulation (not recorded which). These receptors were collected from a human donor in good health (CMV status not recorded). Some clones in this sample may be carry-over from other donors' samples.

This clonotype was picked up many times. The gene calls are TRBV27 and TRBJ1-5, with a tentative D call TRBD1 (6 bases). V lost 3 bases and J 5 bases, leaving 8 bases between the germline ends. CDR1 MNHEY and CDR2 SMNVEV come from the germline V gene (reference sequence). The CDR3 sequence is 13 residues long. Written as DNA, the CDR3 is TGTGCCAGCAGTTTGACAGGTGATCAGCCCCAGCATTTT. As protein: CASSLTGDQPQHF.

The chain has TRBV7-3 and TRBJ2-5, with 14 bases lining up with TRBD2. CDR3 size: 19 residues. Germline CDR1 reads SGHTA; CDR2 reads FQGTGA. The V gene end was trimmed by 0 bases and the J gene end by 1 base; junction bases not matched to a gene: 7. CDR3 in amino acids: CASSLTGLAGEGTQETQYF. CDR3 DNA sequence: TGTGCCAGCAGCTTAACGGGACTAGCGGGAGAGGGAACCCAAGAGACCCAGTACTTC. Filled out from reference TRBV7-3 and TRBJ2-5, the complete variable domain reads GAGVSQTPSNKVTEKGKYVELRCDPISGHTALYWYRQSLGQGPEFLIYFQGTGAADDSGLPNDRFFAVRPEGSVSTLKIQRTERGDSAVYLCASSLTGLAGEGTQETQYFGPGTRLLVL.

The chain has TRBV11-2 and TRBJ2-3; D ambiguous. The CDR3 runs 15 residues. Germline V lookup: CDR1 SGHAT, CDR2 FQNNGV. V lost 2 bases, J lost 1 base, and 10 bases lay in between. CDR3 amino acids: CASSLSLRRTDTQYF. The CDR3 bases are TGTGCCAGCAGCTTAAGCCTTAGACGCACAGATACGCAGTATTTT. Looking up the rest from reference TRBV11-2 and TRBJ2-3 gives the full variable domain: EAGVAQSPRYKIIEKRQSVAFWCNPISGHATLYWYQQILGQGPKLLIQFQNNGVVDDSQLPKDRFSAERLKGVDSTLKIQPAKLEDSAVYLCASSLSLRRTDTQYFGPGTRLTVL.

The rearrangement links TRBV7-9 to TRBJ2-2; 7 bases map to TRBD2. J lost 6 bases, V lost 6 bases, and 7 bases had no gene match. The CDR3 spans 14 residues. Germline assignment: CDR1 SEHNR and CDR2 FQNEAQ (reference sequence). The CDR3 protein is CASSSWTRAGELFF. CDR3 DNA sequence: TGTGCCAGCAGTTCTTGGACTAGAGCCGGGGAGCTGTTTTTT. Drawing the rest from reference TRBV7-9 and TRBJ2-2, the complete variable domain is DTGVSQNPRHKITKRGQNVTFRCDPISEHNRLYWYRQTLGQGPEFLTYFQNEAQLEKSRLLSDRFSAERPKGSFSTLEIQRTEQGDSAMYLCASSSWTRAGELFFGEGSRLTVL.

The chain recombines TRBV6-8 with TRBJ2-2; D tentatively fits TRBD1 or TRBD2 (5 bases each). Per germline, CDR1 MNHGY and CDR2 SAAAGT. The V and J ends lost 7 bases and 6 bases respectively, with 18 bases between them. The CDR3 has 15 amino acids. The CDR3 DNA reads TGTGCCAGCACCGGGGACGGACAAGATTCCGGGGAGCTGTTTTTT. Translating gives CASTGDGQDSGELFF.

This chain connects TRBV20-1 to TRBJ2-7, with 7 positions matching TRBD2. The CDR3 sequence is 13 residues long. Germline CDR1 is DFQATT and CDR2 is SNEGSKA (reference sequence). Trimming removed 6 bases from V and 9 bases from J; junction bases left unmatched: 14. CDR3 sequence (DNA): TGCAGTGCCAAGGCCGGGACTAACCACGGGCAGTACTTC. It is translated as CSAKAGTNHGQYF.

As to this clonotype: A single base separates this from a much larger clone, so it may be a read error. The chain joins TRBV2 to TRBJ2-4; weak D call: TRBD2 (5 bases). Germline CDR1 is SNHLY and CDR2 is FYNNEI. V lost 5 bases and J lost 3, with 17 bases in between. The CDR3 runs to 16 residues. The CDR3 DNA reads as TGTGCCAGCAGTCGTAGAGGGAACTTGAACAAAAACATTCAGTACTTC. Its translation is CASSRRGNLNKNIQYF.

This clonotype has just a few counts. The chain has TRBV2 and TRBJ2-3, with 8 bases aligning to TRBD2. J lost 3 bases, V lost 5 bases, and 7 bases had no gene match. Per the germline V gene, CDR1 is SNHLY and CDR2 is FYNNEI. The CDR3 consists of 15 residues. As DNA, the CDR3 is TGTGCCAGCAGTCCAGGACTAGCAGGTACAGATACGCAGTATTTT. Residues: CASSPGLAGTDTQYF.

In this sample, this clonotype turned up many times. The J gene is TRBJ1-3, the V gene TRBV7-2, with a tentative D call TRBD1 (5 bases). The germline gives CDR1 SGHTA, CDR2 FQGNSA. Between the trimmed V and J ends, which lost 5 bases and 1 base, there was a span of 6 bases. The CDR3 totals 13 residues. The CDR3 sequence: CASSRGSGNTIYF. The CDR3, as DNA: TGTGCCAGCAGCAGGGGATCTGGAAACACCATATATTTT.